These 9 T cell receptor beta chains were all obtained from the same sample, sequenced in a study of identical twins. TCRdb re-derived calls from the 5' RACE reads in MiXCR, one entry per CDR3 protein. The data hold 1.5 million to 2 million distinct CDR3 sequences, with about 31% observed a single time. The sequencing input was cord blood. All receptors come from a newborn girl in good health.

The chain couples TRBV5-1 to TRBJ2-3, with D tentatively TRBD2 (6 bases). The V and J ends lost 4 bases and 2 bases respectively, with 17 bases between them. Germline values: CDR1 SGHRS, CDR2 YFSETQ. CDR3 length equals 16 residues. The CDR3 DNA follows: TGCGCCAGCAGCATCAGACCGGGACTGCACACAGATACGCAGTATTTT. Residues: CASSIRPGLHTDTQYF.

This clonotype was detected a few times. J is TRBJ2-1 and V is TRBV20-1; 8 bases are a match to TRBD2. V trimming: 0 bases; J trimming: 4 bases; junction bases outside the gene matches: 11. This CDR3 region has 17 residues. Germline V lookup: CDR1 DFQATT, CDR2 SNEGSKA (reference sequence). The CDR3, as DNA: TGCAGTGCTAGAGAAGCCTCCGGGACTAGACCATACAATGAGCAGTTCTTC. Residues: CSAREASGTRPYNEQFF.

This clonotype was counted a few times. This chain connects TRBV5-1 to TRBJ2-5; the D is unclear. Deletions cut 4 bases from V and 2 bases from J, with 18 bases between. The CDR3 consists of 16 residues. The germline V gene encodes CDR1 SGHRS and CDR2 YFSETQ. CDR3 nucleotides: TGCGCCAGCAGCCGAGACTTCGCACCCCGTCAAGAGACCCAGTACTTC. Its protein product is CASSRDFAPRQETQYF.

The chain combines TRBV7-2 with TRBJ2-7, with TRBD2 matching 10 bases. The CDR3 totals 16 residues. The V gene end was trimmed by 2 bases and the J gene end by 7 bases; junction bases not matched to a gene: 11. Germline CDR1 is SGHTA and CDR2 is FQGNSA. The DNA of the CDR3 is TGTGCCAGCAGCTTAAACGTACTAGCGGGGCACAATGAGCAGTACTTC. Its translation is CASSLNVLAGHNEQYF. Together with reference TRBV7-2 and TRBJ2-7, the CDR3 gives the full variable domain: GAGVSQSPSNKVTEKGKDVELRCDPISGHTALYWYRQSLGQGLEFLIYFQGNSAPDKSGLPSDRFSAERTGGSVSTLTIQRTQQEDSAVYLCASSLNVLAGHNEQYFGPGTRLTVT.

V gene TRBV6-1 combines with J gene TRBJ1-1; D unresolved. Trimming stripped 6 bases from V and 0 bases from J, with 11 bases between. This CDR3 has 14 amino acids. CDR1 MNHNS and CDR2 SASEGT come from the germline V gene. The CDR3 loop is CASSESLMNTEAFF. For the CDR3, the DNA is TGTGCCAGCAGCGAAAGCCTAATGAACACTGAAGCTTTCTTT.

The V call is TRBV20-1, the J call TRBJ2-3, with TRBD2 matching over 12 bases. Trimming cost V 3 bases and J 2 bases; bases outside gene matches: 6. Germline-derived CDR1 and CDR2 are DFQATT and SNEGSKA (reference sequence). The CDR3 length is 16 residues. CDR3 in amino acids: CSASLLAGGNTDTQYF. The CDR3 coding sequence is TGCAGTGCTAGTCTGCTAGCGGGGGGGAACACAGATACGCAGTATTTT.

This clonotype was picked up a small number of times. This chain joins TRBV5-6 and TRBJ2-7; no clear D. Judging by the DNA end, TRBJ2-5 fits better; the J call may be wrong. This CDR3 is built from 12 residues. Germline V gene lookup returns CDR1 SGHDT and CDR2 YYEEEE. CDR3 protein: CASSLFEETQYF. CDR3 in DNA: TGTGCCAGCAGCTTGTTCGAAGAGACCCAGTACTTC.

This sequence joins TRBV12-3 or TRBV12-4 and TRBJ2-1, with no clear D. The V end was cut by 3 bases, the J end by 6 bases, with 15 bases between. The CDR3 totals 15 residues. This CDR3 is CASSLGLHGVNEQFF. CDR3 coding DNA: TGTGCCAGCAGTTTGGGCCTTCACGGAGTCAATGAGCAGTTCTTC.

This clonotype occurred a few times. This rearrangement joins TRBV3-1 to TRBJ1-5; no clear D gene. The CDR3 length is 15 residues. V was clipped by 1 base and J by 4 bases, with 11 bases between them. The germline V gene encodes CDR1 LGHDT and CDR2 YNNKEL (reference sequence). The CDR3 protein is CASSQGQLGNQPQHF. In DNA form, the CDR3 reads TGTGCCAGCAGCCAAGGCCAGCTAGGTAATCAGCCCCAGCATTTT.